This TCR beta chain stems from a study of cytomegalovirus exposure and HLA in healthy donors. A remark on this clone: What it binds is not known.

Study observations and caveats: Cytomegalovirus association was assigned to approximately 160 TCR beta chains.

CDR1 MRHNA and CDR2 SNTAGT come from the germline V gene. This CDR3 is 16 amino acids long. V was cut by 0 bases and J by 0 bases, with 9 bases left in between. TCRdb keeps only in-frame clones here, not all; method: immunoSEQ multiplex PCR. This table has roughly 260,000 clones, 90% appearing once. This receptor was obtained from a woman aged 18-29 years in good health and CMV-seronegative. The sample consisted of PBMCs. The chain employs TRBV6-4 and TRBJ2-1; D unclear. In DNA, the CDR3 is TGTGCCAGCAGTGACTCCGAGGTTCTCTCCTACAATGAGCAGTTCTTC. Translating it yields CASSDSEVLSYNEQFF.